A selection of T cell receptor beta chains follows, all from one sample in a study of blood T cell repertoires in COVID-19. This table comes from immunoSEQ multiplex PCR, and its TCRdb copy is limited to in-frame clones, with some not included. The sample lists some 360,000 clones, about 92% occurring once. The specimen was peripheral blood. Every receptor here comes from a woman in her sixties with COVID-19, enrolled during active disease. The CDR3 runs from the conserved cysteine through the conserved F or W. The D gene is left open where the match is weak. Clone sizes are given selectively: once, few, many, or a class where the clone is expanded.

D gene: .
V gene: TRBV5-6
J gene: TRBJ1-3
clone size: .
CDR3 protein: CASSLVRGSGNTIYF
CDR3 DNA: TGTGCCAGCAGCTTGGTTAGGGGCTCTGGAAACACCATATATTTT

D gene: .
V gene: TRBV24-1
J gene: TRBJ1-4
clone size: .
CDR3 protein: CATSRGGTEKLFF
CDR3 DNA: TGTGCCACCAGTCGGGGCGGGACTGAAAAACTGTTTTTT

D gene: .
V gene: TRBV18
J gene: TRBJ1-5
clone size: .
CDR3 protein: CASSPTVNQPQHF
CDR3 DNA: TGTGCCAGCTCACCAACGGTAAATCAGCCCCAGCATTTT

D gene: .
V gene: TRBV3-1/TRBV3-2
J gene: TRBJ1-1
clone size: .
CDR3 protein: CASSQTPQDLLAFF
CDR3 DNA: TGTGCCAGCAGCCAAACTCCTCAGGATCTGTTAGCTTTCTTT

D gene: .
V gene: TRBV9
J gene: TRBJ1-2
clone size: once
CDR3 protein: CASSFRDTDFGRYGYTF
CDR3 DNA: TGTGCCAGCAGCTTCCGGGACACCGATTTCGGGCGCTATGGCTACACCTTC

D gene: TRBD1
V gene: TRBV7-2
J gene: TRBJ1-2
clone size: .
CDR3 protein: CASSSRQGGYGYTF
CDR3 DNA: TGTGCCAGCAGCTCACGACAGGGAGGCTATGGCTACACCTTC

D gene: .
V gene: TRBV4-1
J gene: TRBJ1-5
clone size: .
CDR3 protein: CASSSQEVSNQPQHF
CDR3 DNA: TGCGCCAGCAGCTCCCAAGAGGTGAGCAATCAGCCCCAGCATTTT

D gene: TRBD1
V gene: TRBV6-5
J gene: TRBJ1-5
clone size: .
CDR3 protein: CASSYDRANQPQHF
CDR3 DNA: TGTGCCAGCAGTTACGACAGGGCCAATCAGCCCCAGCATTTT

D gene: TRBD1
V gene: TRBV28
J gene: TRBJ1-2
clone size: .
CDR3 protein: CASSLRGTGTYGYTF
CDR3 DNA: TGTGCCAGCAGTTTAAGAGGGACAGGGACCTATGGCTACACCTTC

D gene: .
V gene: TRBV18
J gene: TRBJ1-4
clone size: .
CDR3 protein: CASSLQQGGTNEKLFF
CDR3 DNA: TGTGCCAGCTCTCTTCAGCAGGGAGGGACTAATGAAAAACTGTTTTTT

D gene: .
V gene: TRBV14
J gene: TRBJ1-1
clone size: .
CDR3 protein: CASSQQTRTEAFF
CDR3 DNA: TGTGCCAGCAGCCAACAGACGCGGACTGAAGCTTTCTTT

D gene: TRBD1
V gene: TRBV7-9
J gene: TRBJ2-1
clone size: .
CDR3 protein: CASSFRDRPYNEQFF
CDR3 DNA: TGTGCCAGCAGTTTCCGGGACAGGCCCTACAATGAGCAGTTCTTC

D gene: .
V gene: TRBV7-9
J gene: TRBJ1-1
clone size: .
CDR3 protein: CVLSGGSFLWTAFF
CDR3 DNA: .

D gene: .
V gene: TRBV19
J gene: TRBJ1-2
clone size: .
CDR3 protein: CASSPQDRYGYTF
CDR3 DNA: TGTGCCAGTAGTCCCCAGGACAGATATGGCTACACCTTC

D gene: TRBD2
V gene: TRBV7-2
J gene: TRBJ2-1
clone size: .
CDR3 protein: CASESGGAFVNEQFF
CDR3 DNA: TGTGCCAGCGAAAGCGGGGGGGCCTTCGTAAATGAGCAGTTCTTC